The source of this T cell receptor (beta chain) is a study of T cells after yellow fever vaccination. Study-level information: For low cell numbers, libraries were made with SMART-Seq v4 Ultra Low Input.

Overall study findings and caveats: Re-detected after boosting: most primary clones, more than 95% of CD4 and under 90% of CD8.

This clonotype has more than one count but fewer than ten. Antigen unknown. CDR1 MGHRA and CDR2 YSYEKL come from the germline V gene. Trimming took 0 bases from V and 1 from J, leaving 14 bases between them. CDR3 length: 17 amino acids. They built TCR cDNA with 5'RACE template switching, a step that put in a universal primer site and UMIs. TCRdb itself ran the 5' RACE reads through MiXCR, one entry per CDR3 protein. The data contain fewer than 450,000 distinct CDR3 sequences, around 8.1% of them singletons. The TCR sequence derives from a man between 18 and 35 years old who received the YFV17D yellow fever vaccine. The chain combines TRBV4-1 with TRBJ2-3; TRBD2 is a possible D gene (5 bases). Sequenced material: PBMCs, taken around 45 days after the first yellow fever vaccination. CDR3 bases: TGCGCCAGCAGCCAAGAAGTAGGGAGATCCCGCACAGATACGCAGTATTTT. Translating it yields CASSQEVGRSRTDTQYF.